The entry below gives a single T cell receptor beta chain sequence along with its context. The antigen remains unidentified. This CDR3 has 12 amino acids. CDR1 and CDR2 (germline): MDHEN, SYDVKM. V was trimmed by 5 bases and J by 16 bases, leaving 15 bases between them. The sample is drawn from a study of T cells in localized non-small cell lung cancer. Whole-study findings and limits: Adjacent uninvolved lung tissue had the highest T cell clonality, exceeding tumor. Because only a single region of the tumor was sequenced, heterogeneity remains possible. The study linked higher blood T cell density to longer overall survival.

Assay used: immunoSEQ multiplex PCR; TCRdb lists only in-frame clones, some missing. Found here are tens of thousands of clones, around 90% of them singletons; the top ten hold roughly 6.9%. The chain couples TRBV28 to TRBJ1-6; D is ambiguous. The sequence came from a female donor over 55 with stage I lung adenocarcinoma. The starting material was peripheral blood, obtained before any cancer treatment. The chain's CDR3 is CASSPPSRNLHF. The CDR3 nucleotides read TGTGCCAGCAGTCCCCCGAGTAGGAATCTCCACTTT.